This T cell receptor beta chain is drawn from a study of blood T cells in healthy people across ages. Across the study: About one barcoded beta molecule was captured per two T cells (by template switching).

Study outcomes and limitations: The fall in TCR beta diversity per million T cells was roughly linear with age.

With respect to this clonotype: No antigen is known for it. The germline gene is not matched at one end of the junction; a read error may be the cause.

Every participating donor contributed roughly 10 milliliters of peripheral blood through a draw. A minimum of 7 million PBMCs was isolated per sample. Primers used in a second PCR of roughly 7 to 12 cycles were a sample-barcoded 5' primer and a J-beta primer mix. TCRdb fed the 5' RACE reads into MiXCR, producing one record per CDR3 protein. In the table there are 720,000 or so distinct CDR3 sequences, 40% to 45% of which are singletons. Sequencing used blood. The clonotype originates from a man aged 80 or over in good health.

Here the CDR3 reads CAGSQGVLSEAFF. The DNA for the CDR3 is TGTGCCGGCAGCCAAGGGGTTTTGTCTGAAGCTTTCTTT. The chain uses TRBV3-1 and TRBJ1-1; TRBD1 might be the D (5 bases). This CDR3 is 13 amino acids long. Per the germline V gene, CDR1 is LGHDT and CDR2 is YNNKEL (reference sequence).